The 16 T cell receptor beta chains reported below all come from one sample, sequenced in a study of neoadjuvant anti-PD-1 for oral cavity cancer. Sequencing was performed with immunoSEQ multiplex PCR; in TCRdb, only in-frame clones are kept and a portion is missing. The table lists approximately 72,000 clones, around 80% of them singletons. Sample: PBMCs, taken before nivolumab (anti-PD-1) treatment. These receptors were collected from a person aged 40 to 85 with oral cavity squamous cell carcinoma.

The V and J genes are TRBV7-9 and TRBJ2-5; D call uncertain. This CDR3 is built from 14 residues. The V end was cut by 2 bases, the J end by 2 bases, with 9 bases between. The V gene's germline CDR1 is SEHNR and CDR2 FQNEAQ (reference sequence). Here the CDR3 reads CASSLQAGQETQYF. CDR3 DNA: TGTGCCAGCAGCTTACAGGCCGGGCAAGAGACCCAGTACTTC.

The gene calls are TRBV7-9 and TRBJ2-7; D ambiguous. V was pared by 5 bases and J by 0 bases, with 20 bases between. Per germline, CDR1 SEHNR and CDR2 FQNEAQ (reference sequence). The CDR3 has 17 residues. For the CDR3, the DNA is TGTGCCAGCAGCCCCGGGTCCATGGGCGCGTTCTCCTACGAGCAGTACTTC. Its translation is CASSPGSMGAFSYEQYF. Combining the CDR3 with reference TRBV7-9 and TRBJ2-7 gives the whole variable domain DTGVSQNPRHKITKRGQNVTFRCDPISEHNRLYWYRQTLGQGPEFLTYFQNEAQLEKSRLLSDRFSAERPKGSFSTLEIQRTEQGDSAMYLCASSPGSMGAFSYEQYFGPGTRLTVT.

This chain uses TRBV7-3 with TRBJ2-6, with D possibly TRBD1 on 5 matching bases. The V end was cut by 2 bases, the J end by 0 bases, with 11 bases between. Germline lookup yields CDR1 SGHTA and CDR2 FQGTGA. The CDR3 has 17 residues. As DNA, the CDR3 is TGTGCCAGCAGCTTACAGGGATCCCGCTCTGGGGCCAACGTCCTGACTTTC. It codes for CASSLQGSRSGANVLTF.

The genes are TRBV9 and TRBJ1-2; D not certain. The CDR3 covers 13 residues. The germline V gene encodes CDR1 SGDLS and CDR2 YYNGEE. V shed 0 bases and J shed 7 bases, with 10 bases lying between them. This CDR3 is CASSVGRTAGYTF. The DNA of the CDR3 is TGTGCCAGCAGCGTAGGTAGAACAGCTGGCTACACCTTC.

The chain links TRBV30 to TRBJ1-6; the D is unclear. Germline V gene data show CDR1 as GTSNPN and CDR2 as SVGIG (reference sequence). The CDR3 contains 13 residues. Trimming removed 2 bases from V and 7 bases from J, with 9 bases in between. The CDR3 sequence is CAWSRRGNSPLHF. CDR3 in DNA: TGTGCCTGGAGTAGGCGGGGAAATTCACCCCTCCACTTT.

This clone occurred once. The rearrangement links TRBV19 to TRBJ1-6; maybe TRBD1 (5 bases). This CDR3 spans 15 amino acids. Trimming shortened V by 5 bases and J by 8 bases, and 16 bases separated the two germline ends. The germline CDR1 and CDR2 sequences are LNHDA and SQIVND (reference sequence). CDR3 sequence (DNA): TGTGCCAGTAGTCCAGGGACCCGATGGGATTCACCCCTCCACTTT. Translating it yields CASSPGTRWDSPLHF.

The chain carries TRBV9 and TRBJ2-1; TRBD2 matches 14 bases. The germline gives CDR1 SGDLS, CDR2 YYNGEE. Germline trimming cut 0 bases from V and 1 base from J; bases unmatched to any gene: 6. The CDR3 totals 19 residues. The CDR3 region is CASSVVGLAGGGSYNEQFF. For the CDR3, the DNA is TGTGCCAGCAGCGTAGTCGGACTAGCGGGAGGCGGTTCCTACAATGAGCAGTTCTTC.

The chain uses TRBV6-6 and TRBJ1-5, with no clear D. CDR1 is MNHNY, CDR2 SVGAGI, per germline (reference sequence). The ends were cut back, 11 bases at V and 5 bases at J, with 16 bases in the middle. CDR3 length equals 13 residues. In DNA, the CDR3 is TGTGCCCCCCAGAAAGTTGGCGATCAGCCCCAGCATTTT. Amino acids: CAPQKVGDQPQHF.

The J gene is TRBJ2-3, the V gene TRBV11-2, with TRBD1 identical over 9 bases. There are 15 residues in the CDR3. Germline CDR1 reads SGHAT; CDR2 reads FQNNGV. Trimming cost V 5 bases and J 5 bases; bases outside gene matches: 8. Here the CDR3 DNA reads TGTGCCAGCAGCCCGACCCCGGACAGGGGAGATACGCAGTATTTT. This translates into CASSPTPDRGDTQYF. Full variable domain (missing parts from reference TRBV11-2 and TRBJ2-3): EAGVAQSPRYKIIEKRQSVAFWCNPISGHATLYWYQQILGQGPKLLIQFQNNGVVDDSQLPKDRFSAERLKGVDSTLKIQPAKLEDSAVYLCASSPTPDRGDTQYFGPGTRLTVL.

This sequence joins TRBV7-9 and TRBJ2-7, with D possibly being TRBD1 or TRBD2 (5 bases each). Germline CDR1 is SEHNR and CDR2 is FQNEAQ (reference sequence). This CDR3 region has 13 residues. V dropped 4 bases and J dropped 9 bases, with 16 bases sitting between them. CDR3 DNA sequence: TGTGCCAGCAGCTCCCTATCCGGGGCGGGGCAGTACTTC. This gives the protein CASSSLSGAGQYF.

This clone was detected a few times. Here the CDR3 DNA reads TGTGCCTGGAGGGATTGGGACGGCCGCTTTGGGGCTGAAGCTTTCTTT. It is translated as CAWRDWDGRFGAEAFF. The genes are TRBV30 and TRBJ1-1; D perhaps matches TRBD1 (5 bases). This CDR3 is 16 amino acids long. V was shortened by 3 bases and J by 6 bases, with 23 bases between the two germline ends. Germline V gene sequence: CDR1 GTSNPN, CDR2 SVGIG (reference sequence).

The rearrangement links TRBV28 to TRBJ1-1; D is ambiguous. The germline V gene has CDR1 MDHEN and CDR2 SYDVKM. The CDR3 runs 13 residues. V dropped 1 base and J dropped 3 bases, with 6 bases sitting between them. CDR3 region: CASSLSLYTEAFF. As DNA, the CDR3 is TGTGCCAGCAGTTTATCACTGTACACTGAAGCTTTCTTT.

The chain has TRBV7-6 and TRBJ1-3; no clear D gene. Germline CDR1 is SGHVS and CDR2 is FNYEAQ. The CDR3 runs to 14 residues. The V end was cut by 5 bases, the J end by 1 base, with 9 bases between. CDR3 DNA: TGTGCCAGCAGCCTAGGATCATCTGGAAACACCATATATTTT. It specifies CASSLGSSGNTIYF. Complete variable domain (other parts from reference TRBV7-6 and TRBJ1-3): GAGVSQSPRYKVTKRGQDVALRCDPISGHVSLYWYRQALGQGPEFLTYFNYEAQQDKSGLPNDRFSAERPEGSISTLTIQRTEQRDSAMYRCASSLGSSGNTIYFGEGSWLTVV.

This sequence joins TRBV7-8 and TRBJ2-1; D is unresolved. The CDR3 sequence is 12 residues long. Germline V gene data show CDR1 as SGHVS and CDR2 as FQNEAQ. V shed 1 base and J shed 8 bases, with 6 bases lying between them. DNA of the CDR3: TGTGCCAGCAGCTTAGTAGTCCATGAGCAGTTCTTC. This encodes CASSLVVHEQFF.

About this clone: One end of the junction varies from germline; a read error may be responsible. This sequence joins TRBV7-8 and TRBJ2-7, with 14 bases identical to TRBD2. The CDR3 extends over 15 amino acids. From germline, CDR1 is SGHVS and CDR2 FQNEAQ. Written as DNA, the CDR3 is TGTGCCAGCAGCCTCGGGGTGGGACTAGCGGGGGCCTTAGGGTTC. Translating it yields CASSLGVGLAGALGF.

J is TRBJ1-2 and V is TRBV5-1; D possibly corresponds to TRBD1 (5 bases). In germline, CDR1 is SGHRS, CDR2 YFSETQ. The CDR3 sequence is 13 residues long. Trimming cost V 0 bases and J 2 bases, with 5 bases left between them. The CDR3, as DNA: TGCGCCAGCAGCTTGGGACAGAACTATGGCTACACCTTC. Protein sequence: CASSLGQNYGYTF.